This T cell receptor (beta chain) comes out of a study of blood T cells in healthy people across ages. About the research overall: There was about one barcoded beta molecule captured by template switching per two T cells.

This clonotype has more than one count but fewer than ten. The antigen remains unidentified. With a J-beta primer mix and a sample-barcoded 5' primer, a second PCR ran about 6 to 11 cycles. TCRdb used MiXCR to reprocess the 5' RACE reads, holding one entry per CDR3 protein. The sample includes 800,000 or so distinct CDR3 sequences, 62% seen only once; the top ten take about a quarter. This CDR3 is built from 15 residues. Per the germline V gene, CDR1 is SGHTA and CDR2 is FQGNSA. V dropped 1 base and J dropped 1 base, with 9 bases sitting between them. Findings and limits, study-wide: Naive CD4+ cells and diversity were both higher in long-lived donors than in aged donors.

Sequenced material: blood. This TCR came from a man aged 30 to 45 in good health. V is TRBV7-2 and J is TRBJ2-3; D assignment may be TRBD1 or TRBD2 (5 bases each). The CDR3 sequence: CASSLGGVGTDTQYF. In DNA, the CDR3 is TGTGCCAGCAGCTTAGGAGGGGTAGGCACAGATACGCAGTATTTT.